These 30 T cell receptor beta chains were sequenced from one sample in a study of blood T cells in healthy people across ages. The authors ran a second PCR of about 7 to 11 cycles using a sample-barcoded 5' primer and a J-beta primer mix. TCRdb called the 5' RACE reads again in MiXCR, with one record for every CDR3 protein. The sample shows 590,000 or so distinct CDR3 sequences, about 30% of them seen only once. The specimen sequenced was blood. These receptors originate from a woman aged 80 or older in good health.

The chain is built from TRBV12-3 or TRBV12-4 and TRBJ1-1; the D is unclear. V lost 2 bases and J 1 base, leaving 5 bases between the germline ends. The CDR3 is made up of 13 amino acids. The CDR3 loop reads CASSLNANTEAFF. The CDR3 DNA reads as TGTGCCAGCAGTTTAAACGCGAACACTGAAGCTTTCTTT.

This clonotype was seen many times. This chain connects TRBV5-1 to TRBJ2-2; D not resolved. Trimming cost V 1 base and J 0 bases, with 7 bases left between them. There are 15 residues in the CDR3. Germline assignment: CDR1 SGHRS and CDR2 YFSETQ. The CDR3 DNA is TGCGCCAGCAGCTTGTATGTTTCGAACACCGGGGAGCTGTTTTTT. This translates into CASSLYVSNTGELFF.

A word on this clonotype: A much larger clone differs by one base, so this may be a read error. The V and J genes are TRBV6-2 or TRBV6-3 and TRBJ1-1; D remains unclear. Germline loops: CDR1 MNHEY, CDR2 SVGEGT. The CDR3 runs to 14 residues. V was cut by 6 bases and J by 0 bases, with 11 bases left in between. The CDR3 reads CASRSFGMNTEAFF. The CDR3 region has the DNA TGTGCCAGCAGGTCCTTCGGGATGAACACTGAAGCTTTCTTT.

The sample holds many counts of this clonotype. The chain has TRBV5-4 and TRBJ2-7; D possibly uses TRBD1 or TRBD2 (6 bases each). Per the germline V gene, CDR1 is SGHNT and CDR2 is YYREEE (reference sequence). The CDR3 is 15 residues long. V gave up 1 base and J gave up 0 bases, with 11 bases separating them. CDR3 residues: CASSLRGAGSYEQYF. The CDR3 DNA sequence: TGTGCCAGCAGCTTGAGGGGGGCTGGCTCCTACGAGCAGTACTTC. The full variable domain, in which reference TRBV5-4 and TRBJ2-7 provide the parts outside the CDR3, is ETGVTQSPTHLIKTRGQQVTLRCSSQSGHNTVSWYQQALGQGPQFIFQYYREEENGRGNFPPRFSGLQFPNYSSELNVNALELDDSALYLCASSLRGAGSYEQYFGPGTRLTVT.

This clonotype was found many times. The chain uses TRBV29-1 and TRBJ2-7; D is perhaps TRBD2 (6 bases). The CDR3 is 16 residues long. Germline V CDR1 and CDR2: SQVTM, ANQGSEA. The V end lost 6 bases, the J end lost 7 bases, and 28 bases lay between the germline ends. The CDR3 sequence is CSVTRGTAPGAGEQYF. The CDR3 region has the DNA TGCAGCGTGACTCGTGGAACGGCCCCTGGGGCGGGGGAGCAGTACTTC.

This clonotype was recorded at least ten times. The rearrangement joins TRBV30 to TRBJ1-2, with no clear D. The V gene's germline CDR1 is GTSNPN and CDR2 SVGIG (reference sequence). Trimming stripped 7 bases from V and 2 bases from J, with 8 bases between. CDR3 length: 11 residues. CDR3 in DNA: TGTGCCTCTCGACACAACTATGGCTACACCTTC. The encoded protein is CASRHNYGYTF.

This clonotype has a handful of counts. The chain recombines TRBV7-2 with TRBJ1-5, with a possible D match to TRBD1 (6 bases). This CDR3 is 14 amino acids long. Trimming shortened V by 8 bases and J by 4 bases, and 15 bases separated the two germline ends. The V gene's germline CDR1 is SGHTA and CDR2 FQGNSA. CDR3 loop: CASGSRGANQPQHF. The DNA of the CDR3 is TGTGCCAGCGGCTCAAGGGGGGCGAATCAGCCCCAGCATTTT. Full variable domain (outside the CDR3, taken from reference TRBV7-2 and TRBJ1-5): GAGVSQSPSNKVTEKGKDVELRCDPISGHTALYWYRQSLGQGLEFLIYFQGNSAPDKSGLPSDRFSAERTGGSVSTLTIQRTQQEDSAVYLCASGSRGANQPQHFGDGTRLSIL.

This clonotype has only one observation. CDR3 sequence reads: CAISERGQGWETQYF. For the CDR3, the DNA is TGTGCCATCAGTGAGAGGGGACAGGGTTGGGAGACCCAGTACTTC. This chain connects TRBV10-3 to TRBJ2-5, with TRBD1 matching over 9 bases. With 2 bases clipped from V and 5 bases from J, the junction kept 6 bases outside the gene matches. The CDR3 is 15 residues long. The germline CDR1 and CDR2 sequences are ENHRY and SYGVKD.

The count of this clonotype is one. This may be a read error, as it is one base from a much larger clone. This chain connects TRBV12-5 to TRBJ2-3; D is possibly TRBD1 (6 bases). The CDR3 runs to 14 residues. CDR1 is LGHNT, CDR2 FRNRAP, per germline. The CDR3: CASGFRDITDTQCF. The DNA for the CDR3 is TGTGCTAGTGGATTCCGGGACATCACAGATACGCAGTGTTTT.

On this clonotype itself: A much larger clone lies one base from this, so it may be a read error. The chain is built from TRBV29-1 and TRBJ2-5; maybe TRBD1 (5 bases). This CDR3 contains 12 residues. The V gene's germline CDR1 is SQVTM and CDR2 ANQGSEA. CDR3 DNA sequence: TGCAGCGTTGAACAGGGCGGAGAGACCCGGTACTTC. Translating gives CSVEQGGETRYF.

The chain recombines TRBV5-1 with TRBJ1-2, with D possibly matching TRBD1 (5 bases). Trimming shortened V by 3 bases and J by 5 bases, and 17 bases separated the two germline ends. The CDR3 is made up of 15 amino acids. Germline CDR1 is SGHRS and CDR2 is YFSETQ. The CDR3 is CASSWAGREEYGYTF. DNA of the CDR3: TGCGCCAGCAGCTGGGCGGGCAGGGAGGAGTATGGCTACACCTTC.

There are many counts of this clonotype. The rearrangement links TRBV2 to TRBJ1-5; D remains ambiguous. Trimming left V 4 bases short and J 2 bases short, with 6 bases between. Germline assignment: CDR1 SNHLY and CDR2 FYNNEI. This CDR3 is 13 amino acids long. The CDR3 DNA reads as TGTGCCAGCAGTGCAGAAGGCAATCAGCCCCAGCATTTT. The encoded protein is CASSAEGNQPQHF.

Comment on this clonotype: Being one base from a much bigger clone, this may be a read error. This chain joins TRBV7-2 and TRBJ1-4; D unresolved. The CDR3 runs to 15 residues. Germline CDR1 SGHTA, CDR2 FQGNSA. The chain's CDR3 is CASSLLKGANEKRFF. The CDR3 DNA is TGTGCCAGCAGCTTATTAAAGGGCGCTAATGAAAAACGGTTTTTT.

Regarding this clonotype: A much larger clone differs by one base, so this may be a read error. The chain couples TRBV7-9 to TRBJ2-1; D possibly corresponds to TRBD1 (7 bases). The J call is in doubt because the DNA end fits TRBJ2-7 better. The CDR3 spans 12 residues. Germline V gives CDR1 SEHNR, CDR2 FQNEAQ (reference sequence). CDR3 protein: CACRPGGNEQYF. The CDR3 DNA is TGTGCCTGCCGCCCAGGGGGGAATGAGCAGTACTTC.

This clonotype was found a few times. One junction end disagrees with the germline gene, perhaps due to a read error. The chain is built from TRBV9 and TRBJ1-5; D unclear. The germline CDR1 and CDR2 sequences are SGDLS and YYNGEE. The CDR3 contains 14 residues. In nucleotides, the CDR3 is TGTGCCGGCAGCCAAGGTGTGCTGGATCAGCCCCAGCATTTT. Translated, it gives CAGSQGVLDQPQHF.

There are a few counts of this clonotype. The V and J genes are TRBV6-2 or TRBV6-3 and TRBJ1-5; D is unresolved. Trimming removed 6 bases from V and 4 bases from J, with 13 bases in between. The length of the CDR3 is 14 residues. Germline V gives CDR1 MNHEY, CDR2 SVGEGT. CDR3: CASSSSPGNQPQHF. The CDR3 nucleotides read TGTGCCAGCAGCTCCAGTCCGGGTAATCAGCCCCAGCATTTT.

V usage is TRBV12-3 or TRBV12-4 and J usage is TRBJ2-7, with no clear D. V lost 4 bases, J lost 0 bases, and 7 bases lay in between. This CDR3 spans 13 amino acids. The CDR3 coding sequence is TGTGCCAGCAGTTATGACACCTCCTACGAGCAGTACTTC. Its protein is CASSYDTSYEQYF.

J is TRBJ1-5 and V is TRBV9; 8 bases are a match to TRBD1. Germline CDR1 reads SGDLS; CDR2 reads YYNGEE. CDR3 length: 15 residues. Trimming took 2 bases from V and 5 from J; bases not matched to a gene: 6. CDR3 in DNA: TGTGCCAGCAGCGTCGGAACAGGGGGGGATCAGCCCCAGCATTTT. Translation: CASSVGTGGDQPQHF. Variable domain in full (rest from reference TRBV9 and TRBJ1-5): DSGVTQTPKHLITATGQRVTLRCSPRSGDLSVYWYQQSLDQGLQFLIQYYNGEERAKGNILERFSAQQFPDLHSELNLSSLELGDSALYFCASSVGTGGDQPQHFGDGTRLSIL.

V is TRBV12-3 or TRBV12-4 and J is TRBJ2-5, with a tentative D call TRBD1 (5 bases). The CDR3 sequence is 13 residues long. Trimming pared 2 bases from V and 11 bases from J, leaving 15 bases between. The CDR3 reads CASSLRQGYKQYF. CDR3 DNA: TGTGCCAGCAGTTTAAGGCAGGGCTACAAGCAGTACTTC.

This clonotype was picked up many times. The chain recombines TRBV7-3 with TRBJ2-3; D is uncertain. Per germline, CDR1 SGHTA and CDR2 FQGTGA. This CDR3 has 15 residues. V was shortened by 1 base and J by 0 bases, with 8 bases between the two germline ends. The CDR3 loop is CASSLIGRSTDTQYF. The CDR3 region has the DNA TGTGCCAGCAGCTTAATTGGCAGAAGCACAGATACGCAGTATTTT. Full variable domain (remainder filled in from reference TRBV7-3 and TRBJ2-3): GAGVSQTPSNKVTEKGKYVELRCDPISGHTALYWYRQSLGQGPEFLIYFQGTGAADDSGLPNDRFFAVRPEGSVSTLKIQRTERGDSAVYLCASSLIGRSTDTQYFGPGTRLTVL.

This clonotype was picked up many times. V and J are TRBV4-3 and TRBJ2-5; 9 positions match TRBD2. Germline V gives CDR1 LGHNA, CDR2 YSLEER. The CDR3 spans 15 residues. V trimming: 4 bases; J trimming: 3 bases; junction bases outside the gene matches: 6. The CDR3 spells CASSPLGGGEETQYF. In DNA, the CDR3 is TGCGCCAGCAGCCCCTTAGGCGGGGGGGAAGAGACCCAGTACTTC.

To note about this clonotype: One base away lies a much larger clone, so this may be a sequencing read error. The CDR3 DNA is TGTGCCAGCAGCCCGGTTAGGGACCACTACAATGAGCAGTTCTTC. It specifies CASSPVRDHYNEQFF. The V and J genes are TRBV9 and TRBJ2-1, with D perhaps given as TRBD1 or TRBD2 (5 bases each). Germline CDR1 is SGDLS and CDR2 is YYNGEE. CDR3 size: 15 residues. Trimming pared 4 bases from V and 3 bases from J, leaving 14 bases between.

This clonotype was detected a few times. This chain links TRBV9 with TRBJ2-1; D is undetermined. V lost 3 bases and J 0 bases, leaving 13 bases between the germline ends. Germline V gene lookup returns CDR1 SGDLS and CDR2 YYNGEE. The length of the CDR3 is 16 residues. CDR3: CASSGEGSSSYNEQFF. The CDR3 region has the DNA TGTGCCAGCAGCGGGGAAGGGTCCTCCTCCTACAATGAGCAGTTCTTC.

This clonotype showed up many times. CDR3 residues: CASSRSRYGYTF. The CDR3 nucleotides read TGTGCCAGCAGCCGCAGCCGCTATGGCTACACCTTC. The V and J genes are TRBV14 and TRBJ1-2; D is uncertain. Germline CDR1 reads SGHDN; CDR2 reads FVKESK. Trimming cost V 4 bases and J 4 bases, with 7 bases left between them. The CDR3 spans 12 residues.

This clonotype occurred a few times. The CDR3 bases are TGCAGTGCTAGAGATCAGGTCCGGGGCCCGAACACTGAAGCTTTCTTT. It codes for CSARDQVRGPNTEAFF. V usage is TRBV20-1 and J usage is TRBJ1-1; a possible D gene is TRBD1 (5 bases). The CDR3 runs to 16 residues. The ends were cut back, 0 bases at V and 1 base at J, with 15 bases in the middle. CDR1 is DFQATT and CDR2 is SNEGSKA in the germline V gene (reference sequence).

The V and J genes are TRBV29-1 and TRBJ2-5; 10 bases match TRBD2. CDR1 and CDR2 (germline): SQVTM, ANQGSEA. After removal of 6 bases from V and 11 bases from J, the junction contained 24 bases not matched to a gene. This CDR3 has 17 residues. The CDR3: CSVSYSGGPHPYNKQYF. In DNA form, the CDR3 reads TGCAGCGTCTCATATAGCGGGGGGCCCCACCCCTACAATAAGCAGTACTTC.

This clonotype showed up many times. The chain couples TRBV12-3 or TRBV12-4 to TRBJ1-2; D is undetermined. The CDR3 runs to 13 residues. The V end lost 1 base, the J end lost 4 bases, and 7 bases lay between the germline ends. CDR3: CASSLDSPYGYTF. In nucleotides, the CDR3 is TGTGCCAGCAGTTTAGACAGCCCCTATGGCTACACCTTC.

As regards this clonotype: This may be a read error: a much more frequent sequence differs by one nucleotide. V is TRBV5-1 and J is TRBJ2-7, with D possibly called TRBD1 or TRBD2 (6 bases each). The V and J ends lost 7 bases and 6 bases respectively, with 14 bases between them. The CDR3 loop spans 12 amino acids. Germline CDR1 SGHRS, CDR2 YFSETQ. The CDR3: CASRTEGGEQYF. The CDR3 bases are TGCGCCAGCCGAACGGAGGGGGGCGAGCAGTACTTC.

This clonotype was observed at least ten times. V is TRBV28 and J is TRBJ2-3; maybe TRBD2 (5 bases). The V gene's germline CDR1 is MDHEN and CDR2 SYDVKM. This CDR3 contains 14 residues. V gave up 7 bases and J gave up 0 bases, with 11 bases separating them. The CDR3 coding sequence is TGTGCCAGCACCCGAGGGCGAAGCACAGATACGCAGTATTTT. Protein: CASTRGRSTDTQYF.

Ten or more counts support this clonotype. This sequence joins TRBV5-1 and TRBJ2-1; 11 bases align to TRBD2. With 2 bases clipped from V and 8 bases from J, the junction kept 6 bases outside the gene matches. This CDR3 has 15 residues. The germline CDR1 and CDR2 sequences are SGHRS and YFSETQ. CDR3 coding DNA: TGCGCCAGCAGCTTAATAGCGGGGGGGCCCTATGAGCAGTTCTTC. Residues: CASSLIAGGPYEQFF.